This T cell receptor (beta chain) appears in the sequencing data of a study of cytomegalovirus exposure and HLA in healthy donors. Findings and limits, study-wide: The listing of 150 to 200 TCR beta chains classed them as cytomegalovirus-associated. Within a later analysis, the majority of CMV-associated TCR beta chains appeared HLA-restricted. Data from an earlier analysis indicated that most TCR beta V segments were productive either about 90% or about 30% of the time.

In the case of this clone: Antigen unknown.

Vbeta (60) and Jbeta (13) primers were used in the PCR. Clones were sequenced by immunoSEQ multiplex PCR, and TCRdb holds only the in-frame ones, with some missing. This table holds approximately 150,000 clones, 70% to 90% found once. Sample: PBMCs. The TCR comes from a woman aged 40 to 55 in good health and CMV-seropositive.

CDR3 nucleotide sequence: TGTGCCAGCAGCCAAGAATCCCTCCTCCGGGGAGAAGATACGCAGTATTTT. Translated, it gives CASSQESLLRGEDTQYF. The V gene is TRBV4-2, the J gene TRBJ2-3, with D maybe TRBD2 (5 bases). Trimming removed 0 bases at V and 5 bases at J, with 18 bases between. The CDR3 is 17 residues long. Germline V gene sequence: CDR1 LGHNA, CDR2 YNFKEQ.